This T cell receptor beta chain was identified in a study of shared clonotypes between healthy human individuals. The method was immunoSEQ multiplex PCR; TCRdb's version includes in-frame clones alone and lacks a portion of them. The data contain a few million clones, more than 80% of them singletons. To note about this clone: Its target is unknown. The identical CDR3 is also encoded by other nucleotide sequences in the sample.

General study results and limits: A limitation of the genetic and exposure-history diversity represented arose from few donors.

Germline CDR1 and CDR2: MNHEY and SMNVEV (reference sequence). CDR3 length: 11 residues. V dropped 5 bases and J dropped 5 bases, with 3 bases sitting between them. This TCR was recovered from a young man in good health. V and J are TRBV27 and TRBJ2-2; D gene unclear. The material sequenced was naive CD4+ T cells sorted from blood. Subset specified: CD45RA+ positively selected. The CDR3 nucleotides read TGTGCCAGCAGTCGAACCGGGGAGCTGTTTTTT. Amino acids: CASSRTGELFF.